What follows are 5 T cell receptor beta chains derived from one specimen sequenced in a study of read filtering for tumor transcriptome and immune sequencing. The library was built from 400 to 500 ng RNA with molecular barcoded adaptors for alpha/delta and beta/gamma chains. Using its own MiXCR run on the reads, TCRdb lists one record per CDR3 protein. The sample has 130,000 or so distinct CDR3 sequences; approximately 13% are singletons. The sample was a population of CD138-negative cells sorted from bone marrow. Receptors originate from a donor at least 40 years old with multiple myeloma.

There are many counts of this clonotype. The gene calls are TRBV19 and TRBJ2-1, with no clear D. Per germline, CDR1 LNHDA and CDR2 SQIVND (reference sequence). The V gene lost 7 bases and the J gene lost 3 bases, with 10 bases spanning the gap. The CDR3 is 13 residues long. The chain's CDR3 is CASKPPGYNEQFF. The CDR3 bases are TGTGCCAGTAAGCCGCCGGGCTACAATGAGCAGTTCTTC.

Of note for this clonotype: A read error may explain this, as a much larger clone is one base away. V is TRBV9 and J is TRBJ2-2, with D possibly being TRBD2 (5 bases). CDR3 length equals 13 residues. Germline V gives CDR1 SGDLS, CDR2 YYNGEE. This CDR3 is CASSVGNPGELLF. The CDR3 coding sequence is TGTGCCAGCAGTGTAGGGAATCCCGGGGAGCTGTTGTTT.

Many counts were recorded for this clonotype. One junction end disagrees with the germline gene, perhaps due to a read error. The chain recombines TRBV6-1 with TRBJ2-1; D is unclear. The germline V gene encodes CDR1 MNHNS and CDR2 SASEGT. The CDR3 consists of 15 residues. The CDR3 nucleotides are TGTGCCAGCAGTCACGACCGGAGCTCCCACAATGAGCAGTTCTTC. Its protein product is CASSHDRSSHNEQFF.

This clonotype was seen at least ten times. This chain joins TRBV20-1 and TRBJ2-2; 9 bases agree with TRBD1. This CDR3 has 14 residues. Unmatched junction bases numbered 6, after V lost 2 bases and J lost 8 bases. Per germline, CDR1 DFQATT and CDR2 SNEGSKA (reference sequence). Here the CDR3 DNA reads TGCAGTGCTAGAATCGACAGGGGGATAGGGGAGCTGTTTTTT. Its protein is CSARIDRGIGELFF.

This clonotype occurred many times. CDR3 residues: CASSLEAESYNEQFF. The CDR3 bases are TGCGCCAGCAGCTTGGAAGCGGAGTCCTACAATGAGCAGTTCTTC. The chain uses TRBV5-1 and TRBJ2-1; D is possibly TRBD2 (5 bases). The germline gives CDR1 SGHRS, CDR2 YFSETQ. CDR3 size: 15 residues. V was pared by 0 bases and J by 1 base, with 8 bases between.